This T cell receptor beta chain was captured in a study of cytomegalovirus exposure and HLA in healthy donors. At the level of the study: Tens of millions of unique TCR sequences came from HLA-typed donors in an early release. Points from the study as a whole: When a later analysis compared HLA-associated TCR beta chains with equally common others, the HLA-associated chains turned out to be more clonally expanded and to have lower generation probabilities. In a later analysis, at a false discovery rate of 0.05, 17,000 or so TCR beta sequences matched HLA alleles. A cluster of highly shared sequence variants was likely a sequencing artifact.

Trimming at V came to 8 bases and at J to 6 bases, leaving 6 bases not matched to a gene. CDR1 is GTSNPN and CDR2 is SVGIG in the germline V gene (reference sequence). This CDR3 region has 12 residues. Points on this clone: Its antigen is currently unknown.

This PCR relied on a set of 60 Vbeta primers and 13 Jbeta primers. Profiling relied on immunoSEQ multiplex PCR, and the TCRdb table lists in-frame clones only, not all of them. Of about 250,000 clones listed, 75% to 90% were seen once; the top ten hold roughly 0.31%. This rearrangement joins TRBV30 to TRBJ2-7; 11 nucleotides agree with TRBD2. Sequencing was carried out using PBMCs. The source of this sequence is a girl aged 2 to 10 in good health and CMV-seronegative. For the CDR3, the DNA is TGTGCCCTCACTAGCGGGAGTCTCGAGCAGTACTTC. This gives the protein CALTSGSLEQYF. Full variable domain (remainder filled in from reference TRBV30 and TRBJ2-7): SQTIHQWPATLVQPVGSPLSLECTVEGTSNPNLYWYRQAAGRGLQLLFYSVGIGQISSEVPQNLSASRPQDRQFILSSKKLLLSDSGFYLCALTSGSLEQYFGPGTRLTVT.